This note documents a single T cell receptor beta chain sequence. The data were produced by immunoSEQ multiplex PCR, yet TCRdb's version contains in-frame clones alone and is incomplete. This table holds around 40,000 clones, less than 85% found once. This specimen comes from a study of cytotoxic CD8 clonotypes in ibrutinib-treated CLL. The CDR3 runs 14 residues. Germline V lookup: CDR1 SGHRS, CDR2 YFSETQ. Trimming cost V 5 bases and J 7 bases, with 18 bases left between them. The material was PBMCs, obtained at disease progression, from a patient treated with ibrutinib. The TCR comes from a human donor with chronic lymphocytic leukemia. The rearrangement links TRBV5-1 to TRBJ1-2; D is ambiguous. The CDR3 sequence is CASSFPDPALGYTF. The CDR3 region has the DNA TGCGCCAGCAGTTTCCCTGACCCGGCTCTTGGCTACACCTTC.